Sequencing of this T cell receptor beta chain was carried out in a study of T cell changes during pregnancy in multiple sclerosis. The CDR3 loop spans 14 amino acids. CDR1 LNHDA and CDR2 SQIVND come from the germline V gene (reference sequence). V lost 3 bases and J lost 7; bases outside the gene matches: 4. The assay was immunoSEQ multiplex PCR, and TCRdb's table has in-frame clones only and misses some. The data show nearly 110,000 clones, 80% to 95% seen once. The receptor was isolated from a female donor in good health, enrolled as a control in a pregnancy study. Sequenced material: peripheral blood, taken in the third trimester of pregnancy. The rearrangement links TRBV19 to TRBJ1-2; TRBD1 matches 11 bases. CDR3 sequence reads: CASSMDRGPGGYTF. CDR3 nucleotides: TGTGCCAGTAGTATGGACAGGGGGCCCGGTGGCTACACCTTC.